This T cell receptor beta chain came from a study of T cells in Graves' hyperthyroidism and ophthalmopathy. The overall study: Peripheral blood collection took place at initial diagnosis, before any treatment.

Uncontrolled infection, other autoimmune disease, pregnancy or lactation disqualified patients from enrolment. There are many counts of this clonotype. Antigen unknown. V lost 4 bases and J lost 4; bases outside the gene matches: 9. The germline gives CDR1 SEHNR, CDR2 FQNEAQ (reference sequence). CDR3 length equals 16 residues. Study observations and caveats: With a median lead of around 6.7 months before onset, the model predicted ophthalmopathy.

Amplified TCR beta CDR3 regions derived from RNA transcripts. In the first-round RT-PCR of the TCR CDR3, the HTBI primer set was used. TCRdb processed the multiplex PCR reads anew with MiXCR; each CDR3 protein has one entry. The sample lists roughly 93,000 distinct CDR3 sequences; 51% were seen once. The TCR was taken from a woman aged 40 to 55 with Graves' hyperthyroidism. Sequenced sample: blood. This sequence joins TRBV7-9 and TRBJ1-5, with 8 bases aligning to TRBD1. The CDR3: CASSSITDRENQPQHF. CDR3 bases: TGTGCCAGCAGCTCTATCACGGACAGGGAGAATCAGCCCCAGCATTTT.